Listed here are 16 T cell receptor beta chains from one sample, sequenced in a study of T cells after yellow fever vaccination. In TCRdb, the 5' RACE reads were re-called with MiXCR into one record per CDR3 protein. Among over 200,000 distinct CDR3 sequences listed, 6% to 8% were seen once. Source: CD4+ T cells sorted from PBMCs, taken on the day of the yellow fever booster vaccination. The receptors derive from a man aged 25-45 years who received the YFV17D yellow fever vaccine.

At least ten counts were recorded for this clonotype. The chain has TRBV5-1 and TRBJ2-7; D possibly corresponds to TRBD2 (6 bases). CDR1 SGHRS and CDR2 YFSETQ come from the germline V gene. This CDR3 has 13 amino acids. Trimming shortened V by 8 bases and J by 6 bases, and 18 bases separated the two germline ends. The CDR3 DNA reads TGCGCCAGTCATGACGGACTGCGGGGCGAGCAGTACTTC. Translating it yields CASHDGLRGEQYF.

This clonotype was detected many times. This chain uses TRBV5-1 with TRBJ2-1; 10 nucleotides align to TRBD2. Trimming removed 0 bases from V and 4 bases from J; junction bases left unmatched: 4. Germline values: CDR1 SGHRS, CDR2 YFSETQ. This CDR3 is built from 16 residues. In nucleotides, the CDR3 is TGCGCCAGCAGCTTGGTTCCAGCGGGAGGGTACAATGAGCAGTTCTTC. It encodes CASSLVPAGGYNEQFF.

This clonotype has just a few counts. The gene calls are TRBV18 and TRBJ1-1; 7 nucleotides line up with TRBD1. The CDR3 length is 11 residues. The V segment lost 5 bases and the J segment 8 bases; nucleotides outside the gene matches: 2. Germline values: CDR1 KGHSH, CDR2 LQKENI. The DNA for the CDR3 is TGTGCCAGCTCAACGACAGGGGAAGCTTTCTTT. Protein product: CASSTTGEAFF.

This clonotype was seen many times. The chain couples TRBV3-1 to TRBJ2-4; 7 nucleotides match TRBD1. V lost 1 base, J lost 6 bases, and 3 bases stayed unmatched. Germline values: CDR1 LGHDT, CDR2 YNNKEL (reference sequence). There are 14 residues in the CDR3. DNA for the CDR3: TGTGCCAGCAGCCAAGTAAGGGGGCGAAACATTCAGTACTTC. Protein sequence: CASSQVRGRNIQYF.

In nucleotides, the CDR3 is TGCAACGGTTACACAGATACGCAGTATTTT. This sequence encodes CNGYTDTQYF. The chain carries TRBV29-1 and TRBJ2-3; D call uncertain. Looked up from germline, CDR1 is SQVTM and CDR2 is ANQGSEA. This CDR3 region has 10 residues.

This clonotype was seen a few times. The CDR3 DNA sequence: TGCAGTGCTAGGGGTTCTAGCGAAAACAATGAGCAGTTCTTC. This translates into CSARGSSENNEQFF. The gene calls are TRBV20-1 and TRBJ2-1, with D possibly matching TRBD2 (6 bases). V was trimmed by 3 bases and J by 5 bases, leaving 14 bases between them. Looked up from germline, CDR1 is DFQATT and CDR2 is SNEGSKA (reference sequence). The CDR3 extends over 14 amino acids.

V is TRBV6-2 or TRBV6-3 and J is TRBJ2-7; the match to TRBD2 covers 15 bases. The CDR3 contains 15 residues. CDR1 is MNHEY, CDR2 SVGEGT, per germline. After removal of 6 bases from V and 6 bases from J, the junction contained 6 bases not matched to a gene. In DNA form, the CDR3 reads TGTGCCAGCAGGACGGGACTAGCGGGAGGTTTCGAGCAGTACTTC. Its protein is CASRTGLAGGFEQYF.

There are many counts of this clonotype. The rearrangement links TRBV6-5 to TRBJ2-1, with 7 bases identical to TRBD2. Trimming at V came to 4 bases and at J to 0 bases, leaving 12 bases not matched to a gene. There are 18 residues in the CDR3. The germline gives CDR1 MNHEY, CDR2 SVGAGI. The chain's CDR3 is CASSFKQGWGGSYNEQFF. For the CDR3, the DNA is TGTGCCAGCAGTTTCAAACAAGGATGGGGGGGCTCCTACAATGAGCAGTTCTTC.

Comment on this clonotype: A much larger clone sits a single nucleotide away, making a read error possible. V gene TRBV4-2 combines with J gene TRBJ2-5; 11 bases agree with TRBD2. The CDR3 is 15 amino acids. V lost 1 base, J lost 8 bases, and 6 bases stayed unmatched. Germline lookup yields CDR1 LGHNA and CDR2 YNFKEQ. This CDR3 reads CASSQGELAGDTQYF. DNA for the CDR3: TGTGCCAGCAGCCAAGGTGAACTAGCGGGAGATACCCAGTACTTC.

This clonotype was seen at least ten times. The V and J genes are TRBV4-3 and TRBJ2-1; D remains unclear. The germline gives CDR1 LGHNA, CDR2 YSLEER. The V end was cut by 0 bases, the J end by 4 bases, with 4 bases between. This CDR3 has 13 residues. The CDR3 DNA reads as TGCGCCAGCAGCCAAGATCAATACAATGAGCAGTTCTTC. The encoded protein is CASSQDQYNEQFF.

The chain carries TRBV5-1 and TRBJ1-5; 7 nucleotides line up with TRBD1. The V segment lost 2 bases and the J segment 5 bases; nucleotides outside the gene matches: 7. In germline, CDR1 is SGHRS, CDR2 YFSETQ. The CDR3 length is 15 residues. The CDR3 is CASSFEGTAYQPQHF. CDR3 nucleotides: TGCGCCAGCAGCTTCGAGGGGACAGCTTATCAGCCCCAGCATTTT.

The CDR3 DNA is TGCAGTGCTCCTGCTACCGGGACAGTTACCTACGAGCAGTACTTC. Protein product: CSAPATGTVTYEQYF. The J gene is TRBJ2-7, the V gene TRBV20-1; 7 bases are shared with TRBD1. The V and J ends lost 5 bases and 2 bases, in that order; junction bases with no gene match: 12. From germline, CDR1 is DFQATT and CDR2 SNEGSKA (reference sequence). The CDR3 contains 15 residues.

The gene calls are TRBV11-2 and TRBJ2-1; 7 bases agree with TRBD2. After removal of 4 bases from V and 5 bases from J, the junction contained 20 bases not matched to a gene. Germline V lookup: CDR1 SGHAT, CDR2 FQNNGV. CDR3 length: 19 amino acids. The CDR3 region is CASSSPLGGGGRSDNEQFF. CDR3 bases: TGTGCCAGCAGCTCCCCACTCGGGGGTGGCGGGAGATCCGACAATGAGCAGTTCTTC.

This clonotype turned up a few times. The chain links TRBV5-4 to TRBJ2-7, with 9 bases that match TRBD2. CDR3 length equals 16 residues. J was trimmed by 4 bases and V by 4 bases; bases with no gene match: 12. The germline V gene has CDR1 SGHNT and CDR2 YYREEE (reference sequence). The CDR3 protein is CASSPQKAGGKYEQYF. The CDR3 coding sequence is TGTGCCAGCAGCCCCCAAAAAGCGGGAGGTAAATACGAGCAGTACTTC.

This clonotype was counted many times. This chain joins TRBV20-1 and TRBJ1-4, with D possibly TRBD1 on 5 matching bases. The CDR3 runs to 14 residues. The V end lost 3 bases, the J end lost 8 bases, and 16 bases lay between the germline ends. Germline V CDR1 and CDR2: DFQATT, SNEGSKA (reference sequence). The CDR3 DNA is TGCAGTGCTAGCTGGGGCAGGGCGGTCGAAAAACTGTTTTTT. Its protein product is CSASWGRAVEKLFF.

This clonotype was counted only a few times. The chain has TRBV2 and TRBJ2-3; 9 positions agree with TRBD2. Germline V gene lookup returns CDR1 SNHLY and CDR2 FYNNEI. This CDR3 spans 15 amino acids. V was clipped by 4 bases and J by 2 bases; unmatched bases: 4. CDR3 in DNA: TGTGCCAGCAGTGCTTCTAGCGGGAACACAGATACGCAGTATTTT. This encodes CASSASSGNTDTQYF.